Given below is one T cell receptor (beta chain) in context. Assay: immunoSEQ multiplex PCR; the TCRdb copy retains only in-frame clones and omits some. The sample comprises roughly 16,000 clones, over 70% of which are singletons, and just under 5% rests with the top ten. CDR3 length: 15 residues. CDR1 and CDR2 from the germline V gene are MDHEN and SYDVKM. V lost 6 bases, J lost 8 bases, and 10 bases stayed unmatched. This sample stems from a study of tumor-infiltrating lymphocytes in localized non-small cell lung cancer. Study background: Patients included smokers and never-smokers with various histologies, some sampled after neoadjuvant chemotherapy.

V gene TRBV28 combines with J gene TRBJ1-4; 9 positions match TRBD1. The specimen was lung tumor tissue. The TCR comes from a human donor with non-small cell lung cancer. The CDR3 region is CASRRSTGGREKLFF. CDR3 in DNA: TGTGCCAGCAGACGGTCGACAGGGGGGAGAGAAAAACTGTTTTTT.